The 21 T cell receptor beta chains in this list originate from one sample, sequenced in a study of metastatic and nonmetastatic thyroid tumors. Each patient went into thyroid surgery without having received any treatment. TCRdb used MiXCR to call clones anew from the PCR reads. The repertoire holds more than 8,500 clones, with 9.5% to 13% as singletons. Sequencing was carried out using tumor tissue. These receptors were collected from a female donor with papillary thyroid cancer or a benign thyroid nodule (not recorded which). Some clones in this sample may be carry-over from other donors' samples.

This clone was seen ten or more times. The CDR3 DNA reads as TGCAGTGCTCGCCCTAGCGGGAGGGGATCGAACACCGGGGAGCTGTTTTTT. This codes for CSARPSGRGSNTGELFF. The J gene is TRBJ2-2, the V gene TRBV20-1; the match to TRBD2 covers 12 bases. Per the germline V gene, CDR1 is DFQATT and CDR2 is SNEGSKA (reference sequence). J gave up 0 bases and V 5 bases, and 7 bases lay outside the gene matches. The CDR3 is made up of 17 amino acids.

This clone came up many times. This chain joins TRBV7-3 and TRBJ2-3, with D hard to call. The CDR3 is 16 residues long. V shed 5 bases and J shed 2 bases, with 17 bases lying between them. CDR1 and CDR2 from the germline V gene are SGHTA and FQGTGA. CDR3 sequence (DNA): TGTGCCAGCAGCCCCGGTTTCGACTCCCACACAGATACGCAGTATTTT. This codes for CASSPGFDSHTDTQYF.

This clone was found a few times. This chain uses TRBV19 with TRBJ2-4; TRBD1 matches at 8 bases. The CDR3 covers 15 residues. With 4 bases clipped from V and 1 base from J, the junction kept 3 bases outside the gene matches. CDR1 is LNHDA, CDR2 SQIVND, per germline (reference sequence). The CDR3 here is CASSRTGMAKNIQYF. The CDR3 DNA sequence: TGTGCCAGTAGTAGGACAGGGATGGCCAAAAACATTCAGTACTTC.

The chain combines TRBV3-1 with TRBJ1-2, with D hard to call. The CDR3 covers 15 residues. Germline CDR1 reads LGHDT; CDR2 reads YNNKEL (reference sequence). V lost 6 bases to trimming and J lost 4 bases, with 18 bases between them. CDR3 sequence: CASRHRTELGYGYTF. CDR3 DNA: TGTGCCAGCAGACACCGGACTGAGCTAGGCTATGGCTACACCTTC.

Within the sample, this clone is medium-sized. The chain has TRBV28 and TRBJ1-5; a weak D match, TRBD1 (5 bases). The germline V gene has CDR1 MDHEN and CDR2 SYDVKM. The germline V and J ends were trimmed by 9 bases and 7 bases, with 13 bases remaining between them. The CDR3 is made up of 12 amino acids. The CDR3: CASNFGGQPQHF. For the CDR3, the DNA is TGTGCCAGTAATTTTGGGGGGCAGCCCCAGCATTTT.

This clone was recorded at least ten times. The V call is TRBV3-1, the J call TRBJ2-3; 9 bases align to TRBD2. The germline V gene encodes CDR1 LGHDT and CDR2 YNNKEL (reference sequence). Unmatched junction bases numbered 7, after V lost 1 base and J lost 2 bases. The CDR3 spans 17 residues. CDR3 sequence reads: CASSQGLAEGSTDTQYF. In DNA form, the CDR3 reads TGTGCCAGCAGCCAAGGACTAGCGGAGGGATCCACAGATACGCAGTATTTT.

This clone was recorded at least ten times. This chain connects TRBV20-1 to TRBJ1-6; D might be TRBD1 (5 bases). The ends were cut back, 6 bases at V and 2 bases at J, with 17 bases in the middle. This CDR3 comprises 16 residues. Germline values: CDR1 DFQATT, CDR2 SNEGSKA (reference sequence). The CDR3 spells CSATSRGGTYNSPLHF. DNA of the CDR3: TGCAGTGCAACCTCGCGGGGGGGGACCTATAATTCACCCCTCCACTTT.

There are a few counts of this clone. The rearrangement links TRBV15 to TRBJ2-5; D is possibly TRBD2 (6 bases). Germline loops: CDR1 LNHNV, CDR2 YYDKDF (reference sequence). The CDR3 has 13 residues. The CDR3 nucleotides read TGTGTCATCAGCAGAGATCGGCTAGCGCCACTCTACTTC. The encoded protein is CVISRDRLAPLYF.

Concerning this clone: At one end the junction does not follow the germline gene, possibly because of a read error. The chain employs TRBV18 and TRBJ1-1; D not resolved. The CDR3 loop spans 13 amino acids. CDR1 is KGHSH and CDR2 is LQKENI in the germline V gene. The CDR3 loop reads CASSAPMKTEAFF. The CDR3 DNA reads TGTGCCAGCTCAGCACCAATGAAGACTGAAGCTTTCTTC.

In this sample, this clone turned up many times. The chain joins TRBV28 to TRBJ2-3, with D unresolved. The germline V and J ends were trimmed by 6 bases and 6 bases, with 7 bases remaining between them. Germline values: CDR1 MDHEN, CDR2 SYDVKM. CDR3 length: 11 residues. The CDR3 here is CASRIQDTQYF. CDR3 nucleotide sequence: TGTGCCAGCAGAATCCAGGATACGCAGTATTTT.

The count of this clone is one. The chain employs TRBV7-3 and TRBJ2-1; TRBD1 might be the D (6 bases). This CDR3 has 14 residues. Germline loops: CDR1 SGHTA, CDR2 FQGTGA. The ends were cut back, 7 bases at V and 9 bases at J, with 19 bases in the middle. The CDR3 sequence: CASIPSQDSCEQFF. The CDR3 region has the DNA TGTGCCAGCATCCCCTCACAGGACAGTTGTGAGCAGTTCTTC.

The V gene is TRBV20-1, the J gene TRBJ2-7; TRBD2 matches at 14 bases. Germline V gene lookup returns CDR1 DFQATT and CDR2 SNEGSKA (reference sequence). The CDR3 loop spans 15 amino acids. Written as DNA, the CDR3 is TGCAGTGCATCCAGGGGGACTAGCGGGAGAGGTGGGCAGCACGTC. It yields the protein CSASRGTSGRGGQHV.

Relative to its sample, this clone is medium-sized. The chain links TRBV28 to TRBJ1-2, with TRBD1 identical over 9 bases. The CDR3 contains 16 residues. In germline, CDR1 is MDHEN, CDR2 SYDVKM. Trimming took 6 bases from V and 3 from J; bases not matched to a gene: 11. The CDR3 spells CASRYRGRNYDYGYTF. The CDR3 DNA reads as TGTGCCAGCAGATACAGGGGGCGAAATTACGACTATGGCTACACCTTC.

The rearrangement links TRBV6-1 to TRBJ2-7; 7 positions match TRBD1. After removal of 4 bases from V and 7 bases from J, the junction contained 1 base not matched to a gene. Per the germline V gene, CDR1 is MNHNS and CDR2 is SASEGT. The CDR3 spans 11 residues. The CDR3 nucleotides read TGTGCCAGCAGTGTGACAGGGGAGCAGTACTTC. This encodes CASSVTGEQYF.

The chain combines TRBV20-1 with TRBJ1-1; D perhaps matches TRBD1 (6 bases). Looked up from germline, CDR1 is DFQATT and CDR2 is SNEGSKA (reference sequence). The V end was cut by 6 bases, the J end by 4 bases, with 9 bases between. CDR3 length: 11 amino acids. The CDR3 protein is CSAGRGTEAFF. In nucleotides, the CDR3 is TGCAGTGCAGGCAGGGGCACTGAAGCTTTCTTT.

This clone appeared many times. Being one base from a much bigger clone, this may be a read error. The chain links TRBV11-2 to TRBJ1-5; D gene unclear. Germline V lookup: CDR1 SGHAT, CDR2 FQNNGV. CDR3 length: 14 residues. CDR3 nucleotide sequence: TGTGCCAGCGGCTTATCCCGGTCCGATCAGCCCCAGCATTTT. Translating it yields CASGLSRSDQPQHF.

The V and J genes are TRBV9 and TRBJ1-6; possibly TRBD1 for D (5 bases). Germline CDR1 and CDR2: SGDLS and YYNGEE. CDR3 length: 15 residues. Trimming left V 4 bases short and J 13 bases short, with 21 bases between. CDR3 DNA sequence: TGTGCCAGCAGCCGAAGGAAAGGGGAGGGTTCGCCCCTCCACTTT. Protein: CASSRRKGEGSPLHF.

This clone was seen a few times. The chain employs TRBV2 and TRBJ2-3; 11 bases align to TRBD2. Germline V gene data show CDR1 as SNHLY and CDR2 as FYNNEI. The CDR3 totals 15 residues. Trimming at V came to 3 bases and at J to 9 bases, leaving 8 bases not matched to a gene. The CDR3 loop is CASSDSGGAEKTQYF. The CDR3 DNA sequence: TGTGCCAGCAGTGATAGCGGGGGGGCCGAGAAGACGCAGTATTTT.

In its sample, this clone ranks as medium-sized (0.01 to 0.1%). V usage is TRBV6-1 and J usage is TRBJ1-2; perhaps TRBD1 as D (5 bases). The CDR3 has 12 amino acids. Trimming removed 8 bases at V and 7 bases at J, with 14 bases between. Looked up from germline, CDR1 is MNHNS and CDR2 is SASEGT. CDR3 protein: CASQALGGGYTF. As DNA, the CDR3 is TGTGCCAGCCAGGCTCTCGGGGGTGGCTACACCTTC.

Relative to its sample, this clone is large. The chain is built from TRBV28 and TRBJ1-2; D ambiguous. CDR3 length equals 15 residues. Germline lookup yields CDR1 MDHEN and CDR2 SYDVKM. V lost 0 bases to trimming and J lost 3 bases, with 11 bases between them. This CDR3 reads CASSLWGSSDYGYTF. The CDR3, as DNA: TGTGCCAGCAGTTTATGGGGCAGCTCTGACTATGGCTACACCTTC.

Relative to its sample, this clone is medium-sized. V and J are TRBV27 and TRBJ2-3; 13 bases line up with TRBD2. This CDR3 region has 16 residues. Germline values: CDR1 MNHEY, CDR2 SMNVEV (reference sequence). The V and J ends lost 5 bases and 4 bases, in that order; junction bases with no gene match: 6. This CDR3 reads CASSARLAGGADTQYF. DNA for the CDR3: TGTGCCAGCAGTGCCCGACTAGCGGGGGGTGCAGATACGCAGTATTTT.